The subject of this entry is one T cell receptor beta chain. The antigen it binds to is not known. Per-nucleotide qualities are absent, and no much larger clonotype sits a single base away. These data come from a study of shared clonotypes between healthy human individuals (TCRdb year 2020). For the wider study: The cohort included three men and a couple of women between 18 and 49 years of age. For each donor, three plates each were used for CD4 naive and CD4 memory, two plates were used for CD8 naive, and one plate was used for CD8 memory. To estimate repertoire size and how much clonotype sharing occurs between individuals, the study deeply sequenced the blood TCR repertoires of about five healthy adults. Different laboratories and diverse techniques were used to prepare libraries and sequence TCR repertoires, to increase sequencing depth and limit assay-specific biases. Each donor's leukapheresis produced roughly between roughly 0.85 and 10 billion PBMCs.

TCR CDR3 regions were amplified from genomic DNA by multiplex PCR using the deep immunoSEQ assay. For each cell subset, the extracted genomic DNA was distributed evenly across all wells of several immunoSEQ 96-well plates, and each plate served as one replicate. For sorted subsets, each replicate PCR was loaded with about 0.2 ug genomic DNA, equivalent to 30,000 or so T cell genomes. Purified libraries were measured with a Qubit 3.0 fluorometer, size-checked on a Bioanalyzer 2100, and measured again with the KAPA Library Quantification kit. Every immunoSEQ 96-well plate was sequenced on a dedicated single-read 150-cycle Illumina NextSeq 550 flow cell. Under the source paper's analysis protocol: Because the immunoSEQ output held only junctional sequences and lacked quality scores, the filtering could not match the filtering applied to full-length reads. Sequences were annotated with PyIR, a Python wrapper for IgBLAST v1.9, and V/J genes and CDR3 were assigned using IMGT germline references. Reads were filtered out if the reads had weak V/J assignments (E-value above 1e-6), no CDR3, stop codons, out-of-frame junctions, or ambiguous translated residues. V3J clonotypes were defined as sequences sharing the same inferred V gene, J gene, and CDR3 amino acid sequence. The percentage overlap between two repertoires was calculated by dividing the number of shared unique clonotypes by the size of the smaller repertoire. Richness of each repertoire was evaluated using RTK rarefaction, the Chao1 estimator, and Recon v2.1 estimates of unobserved clonotypes. For all TCRbeta clonotypes obtained by the gDNA method from a few donors, generation probabilities were computed with OLGA. TCRdb mirrors the immuneACCESS table, restricted to in-frame sequences. Some clones are absent from its copies; in checked studies, under half trace to an unresolved V gene, and the reason for the others is unknown. The D gene and trimming were derived from the DNA, and the V and J assignments and clone size from that table. This sample is represented by more than 1.2 million clones; just under 99% of them were singletons. The top ten clonotypes cover approximately 0.38% of the sample.

Donors were healthy HIV-negative adults with no recently reported acute infections or vaccinations. Every donor was a Caucasian adult living in Nashville, Tennessee, USA. Magnetic negative selection was used to enrich CD4+ T cells, after which naive cells were positively selected on CD45RA and the negative fraction became the memory subset. Blood was obtained by leukapheresis, after which PBMCs were separated by Ficoll-Histopaque density gradient centrifugation and cryopreserved in liquid nitrogen vapor phase. Analytical flow cytometry was used to check the purity and quantity of every magnetically sorted T cell population. Genomic DNA was isolated from each sorted fraction and quantified by UV absorbance on a Nanodrop 2000c. Study-level results and caveats: Pairwise subsampling led to the expectation that sequencing depth would affect the degree of clonotype sharing among donors. Larger estimated clonotype richness was generally found for naive subsets than for memory subsets. Because the study included a small number of donors, the genetic and exposure-history diversity represented was limited. Incomplete sequencing was indicated by rarefaction of sorted-subset datasets, despite the large sequencing depth. Sampling was restricted to blood, and TCR repertoires in tissues likely differ from the TCR repertoires found in blood. Sharing across a few donors was observed for roughly 5.4% of naive CD4, about 3.2% of naive CD8, 2% to 2.5% of memory CD4, and roughly 0.4% of memory CD8 clonotypes. Higher generation probabilities were observed for clonotypes shared by all four sorted-subset donors than for non-shared clonotypes.

The origin of this receptor is a man aged 30-40 years in good health. Input material: naive CD4+ T cells sorted from blood. This sample's cell subset or site label indicates: CD45RA+ positively selected.

The nucleotide sequence reads as follows: TGTGCCAGCAGCTTAGGGCTCTCCCGGGGGGAGACCCAGTACTTC. This yields the protein CASSLGLSRGETQYF. Here the chain combines TRBV7-7 and TRBJ2-5; the D segment could be TRBD2, given 6 matching bases. V loses 1 base, J loses 5 bases, and the germline ends lie 14 bases apart. Taken from the germline V gene (reference sequence), the CDR1 and CDR2 loops are SSHAT and FNYEAQ. The CDR3 starts with the cysteine, ends with the phenylalanine, and has 15 residues. The CDR3 DNA has 45 bases and is translated from base 1.